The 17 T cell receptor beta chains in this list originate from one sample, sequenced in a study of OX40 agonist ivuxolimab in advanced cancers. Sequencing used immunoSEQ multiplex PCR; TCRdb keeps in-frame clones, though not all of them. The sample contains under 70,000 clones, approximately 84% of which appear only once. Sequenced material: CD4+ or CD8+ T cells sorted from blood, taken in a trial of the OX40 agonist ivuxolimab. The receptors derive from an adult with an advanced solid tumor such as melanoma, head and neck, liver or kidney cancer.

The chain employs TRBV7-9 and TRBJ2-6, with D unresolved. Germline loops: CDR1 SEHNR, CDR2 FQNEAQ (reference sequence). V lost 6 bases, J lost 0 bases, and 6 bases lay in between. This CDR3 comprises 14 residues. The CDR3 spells CASSPGSGANVLTF. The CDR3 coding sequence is TGTGCCAGCAGTCCAGGCTCTGGGGCCAACGTCCTGACTTTC.

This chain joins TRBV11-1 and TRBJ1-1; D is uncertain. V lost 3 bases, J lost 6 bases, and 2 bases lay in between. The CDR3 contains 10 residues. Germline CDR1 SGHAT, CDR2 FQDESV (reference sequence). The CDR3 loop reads CASSLAEAFF. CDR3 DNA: TGTGCCAGCAGCTTGGCTGAAGCTTTCTTT.

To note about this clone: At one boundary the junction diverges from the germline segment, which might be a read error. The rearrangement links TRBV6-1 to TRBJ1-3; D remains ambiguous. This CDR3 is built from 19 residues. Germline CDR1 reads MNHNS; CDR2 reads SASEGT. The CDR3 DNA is TGTGCCAGCAGCGAAGGGCATAGATCAGCAGCCCTCTCTGGAAACACCATATATTTT. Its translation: CASSEGHRSAALSGNTIYF.

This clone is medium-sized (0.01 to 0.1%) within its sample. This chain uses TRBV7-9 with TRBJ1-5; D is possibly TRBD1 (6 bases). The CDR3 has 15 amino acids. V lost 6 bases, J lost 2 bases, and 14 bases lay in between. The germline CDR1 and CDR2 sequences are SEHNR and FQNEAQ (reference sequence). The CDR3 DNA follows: TGTGCCAGCAGTTTTACAGGGCCCGGCAATCAGCCCCAGCATTTT. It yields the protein CASSFTGPGNQPQHF.

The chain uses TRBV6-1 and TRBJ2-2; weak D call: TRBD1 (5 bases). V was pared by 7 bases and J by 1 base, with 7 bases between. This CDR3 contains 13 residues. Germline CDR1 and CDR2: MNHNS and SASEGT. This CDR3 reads CASIDRNTGELFF. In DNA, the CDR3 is TGTGCCAGCATTGACAGGAACACCGGGGAGCTGTTTTTT.

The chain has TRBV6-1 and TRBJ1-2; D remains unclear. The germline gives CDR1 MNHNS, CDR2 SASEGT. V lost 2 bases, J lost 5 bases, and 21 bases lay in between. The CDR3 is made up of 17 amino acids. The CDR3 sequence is CASSEYGGTTLDYGYTF. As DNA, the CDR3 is TGTGCCAGCAGTGAATATGGTGGCACAACGCTTGATTATGGCTACACCTTC.

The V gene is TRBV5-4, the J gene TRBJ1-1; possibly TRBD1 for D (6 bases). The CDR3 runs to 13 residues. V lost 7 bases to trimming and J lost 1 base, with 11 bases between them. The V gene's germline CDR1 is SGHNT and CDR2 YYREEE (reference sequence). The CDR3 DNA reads TGTGCCAGCGCGGAGGGACAGAACACTGAAGCTTTCTTT. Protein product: CASAEGQNTEAFF. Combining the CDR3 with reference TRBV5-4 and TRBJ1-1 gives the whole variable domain ETGVTQSPTHLIKTRGQQVTLRCSSQSGHNTVSWYQQALGQGPQFIFQYYREEENGRGNFPPRFSGLQFPNYSSELNVNALELDDSALYLCASAEGQNTEAFFGQGTRLTVV.

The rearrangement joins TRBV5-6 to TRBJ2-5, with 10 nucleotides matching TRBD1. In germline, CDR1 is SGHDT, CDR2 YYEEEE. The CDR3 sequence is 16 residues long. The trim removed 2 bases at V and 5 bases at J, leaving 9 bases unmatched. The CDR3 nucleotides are TGTGCCAGCAGCTTTACCCGGGACAGGGGTTGGGAGACCCAGTACTTC. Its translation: CASSFTRDRGWETQYF.

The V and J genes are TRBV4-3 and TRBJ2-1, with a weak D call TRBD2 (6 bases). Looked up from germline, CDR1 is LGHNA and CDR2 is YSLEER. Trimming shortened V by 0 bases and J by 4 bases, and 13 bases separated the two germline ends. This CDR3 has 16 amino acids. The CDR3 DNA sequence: TGCGCCAGCAGCCAAGAGGAGGGAAATCGGTACAATGAGCAGTTCTTC. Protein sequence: CASSQEEGNRYNEQFF.

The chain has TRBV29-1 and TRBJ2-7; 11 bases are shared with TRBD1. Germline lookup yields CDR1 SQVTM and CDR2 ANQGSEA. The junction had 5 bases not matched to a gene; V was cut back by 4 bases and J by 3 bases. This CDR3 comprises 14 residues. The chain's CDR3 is CSVVRGTGGYEQYF. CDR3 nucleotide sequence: TGCAGCGTTGTGCGCGGGACAGGGGGCTACGAGCAGTACTTC.

The CDR3 region is CASRSGTGGLNTEAFF. DNA of the CDR3: TGTGCCAGCAGGTCCGGGACAGGGGGCCTGAACACTGAAGCTTTCTTT. This sequence joins TRBV28 and TRBJ1-1; 12 positions match TRBD1. V lost 6 bases and J lost 0; bases outside the gene matches: 5. Germline V gene lookup returns CDR1 MDHEN and CDR2 SYDVKM. This CDR3 comprises 16 residues.

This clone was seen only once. The CDR3 bases are TGTGCCAGCTCACCACTTAGCCCTCCCGGTCCGGCTGAAGGTACGCAGTATTTT. It encodes CASSPLSPPGPAEGTQYF. The rearrangement uses TRBV18 and TRBJ2-3; D call uncertain. This CDR3 is built from 18 residues. Looked up from germline, CDR1 is KGHSH and CDR2 is LQKENI. V lost 1 base to trimming and J lost 8 bases, with 25 bases between them. The variable domain in full, with the rest retrieved from reference TRBV18 and TRBJ2-3, is NAGVMQNPRHLVRRRGQEARLRCSPMKGHSHVYWYRQLPEEGLKFMVYLQKENIIDESGMPKERFSAEFPKEGPSILRIQQVVRGDSAAYFCASSPLSPPGPAEGTQYFGPGTRLTVL.

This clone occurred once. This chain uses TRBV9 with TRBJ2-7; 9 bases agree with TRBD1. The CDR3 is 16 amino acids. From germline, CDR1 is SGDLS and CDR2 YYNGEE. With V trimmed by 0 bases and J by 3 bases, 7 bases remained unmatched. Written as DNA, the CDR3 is TGTGCCAGCAGCGTAGATTCGCTGGACAGGGGCTACGAGCAGTACTTC. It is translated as CASSVDSLDRGYEQYF.

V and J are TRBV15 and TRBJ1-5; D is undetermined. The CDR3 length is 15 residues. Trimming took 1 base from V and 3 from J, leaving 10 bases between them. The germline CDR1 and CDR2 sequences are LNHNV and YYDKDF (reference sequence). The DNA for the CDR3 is TGTGCCACCAGCAGAGGTCGGATACTCAATCAGCCCCAGCATTTT. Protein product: CATSRGRILNQPQHF. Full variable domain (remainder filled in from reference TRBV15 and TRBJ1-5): DAMVIQNPRYQVTQFGKPVTLSCSQTLNHNVMYWYQQKSSQAPKLLFHYYDKDFNNEADTPDNFQSRRPNTSFCFLDIRSPGLGDTAMYLCATSRGRILNQPQHFGDGTRLSIL.

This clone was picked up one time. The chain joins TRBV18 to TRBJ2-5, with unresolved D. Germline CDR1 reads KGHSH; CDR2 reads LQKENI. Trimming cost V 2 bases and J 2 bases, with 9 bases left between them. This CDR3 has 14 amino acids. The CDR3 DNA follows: TGTGCCAGCTCACCAGGGCTCCTGCAAGAGACCCAGTACTTC. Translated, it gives CASSPGLLQETQYF.

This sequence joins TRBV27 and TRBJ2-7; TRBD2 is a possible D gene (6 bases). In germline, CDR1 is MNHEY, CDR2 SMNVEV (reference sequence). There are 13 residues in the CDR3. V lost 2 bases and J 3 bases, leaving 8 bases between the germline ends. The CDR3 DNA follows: TGTGCCAGCAGTTTACAGGAGGGCTACGAGCAGTACTTC. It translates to CASSLQEGYEQYF.

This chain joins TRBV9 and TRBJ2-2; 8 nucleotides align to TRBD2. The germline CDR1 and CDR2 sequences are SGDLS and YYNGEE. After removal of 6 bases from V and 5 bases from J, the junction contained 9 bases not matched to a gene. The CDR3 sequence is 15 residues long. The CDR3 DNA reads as TGTGCCAGCAACCTCGGGGGGGCCCGAACCGGGGAGCTGTTTTTT. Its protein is CASNLGGARTGELFF.